The entry below gives a single T cell receptor beta chain sequence along with its context. CD8+ and CD4+ T cells from blood underwent TCR beta sequencing. Negative isolation was used for CD8+ and CD4+ T cells, and FACS enrichment was applied to TEMRA cells. Germline V gene sequence: CDR1 MGHDK, CDR2 SYGVNS. The CDR3 length is 15 residues. V was pared by 1 base and J by 6 bases, with 13 bases between. These data originate in a study of CD8 T cells in Susac syndrome. Reverse transcription of roughly 0.5 to 1 ug RNA was carried out with random hexamers. TCRdb fed the immunoSEQ multiplex PCR reads into MiXCR, producing one record per CDR3 protein. The data show about 130,000 distinct CDR3 sequences, approximately 96% seen once.

The origin of this receptor is a human donor with Susac syndrome. The sequenced sample consisted of CD8+ T cells from PBMCs. The genes are TRBV25-1 and TRBJ2-1, with D possibly called TRBD1 or TRBD2 (5 bases each). The CDR3 sequence: CASSEFGTMLNEQFF. The CDR3 coding sequence is TGTGCCAGCAGTGAATTCGGGACCATGCTCAATGAGCAGTTCTTC.